This T cell receptor (beta chain) emerged from a study of cytomegalovirus exposure and HLA in healthy donors. Sequencing was performed with immunoSEQ multiplex PCR; in TCRdb, only in-frame clones are kept and a portion is missing. The table has about 180,000 clones, 85% seen once. General study results and limits: The study found most TCR sequences rare, yet found some public TCRs in many donors.

V lost 5 bases to trimming and J lost 0 bases; unmatched junction nucleotides: 4. Germline assignment: CDR1 LNHDA and CDR2 SQIVND (reference sequence). The CDR3 covers 18 residues. Regarding this clone: Its specificity is not known.

Specimen: PBMCs. The clonotype comes from a man aged 18 to 30 in good health and CMV-seropositive. V is TRBV19 and J is TRBJ2-2; 15 bases line up with TRBD2. In nucleotides, the CDR3 is TGTGCCAGTAGTCCGGGGACTAGCGGGGGGCCGAACACCGGGGAGCTGTTTTTT. Its protein product is CASSPGTSGGPNTGELFF.